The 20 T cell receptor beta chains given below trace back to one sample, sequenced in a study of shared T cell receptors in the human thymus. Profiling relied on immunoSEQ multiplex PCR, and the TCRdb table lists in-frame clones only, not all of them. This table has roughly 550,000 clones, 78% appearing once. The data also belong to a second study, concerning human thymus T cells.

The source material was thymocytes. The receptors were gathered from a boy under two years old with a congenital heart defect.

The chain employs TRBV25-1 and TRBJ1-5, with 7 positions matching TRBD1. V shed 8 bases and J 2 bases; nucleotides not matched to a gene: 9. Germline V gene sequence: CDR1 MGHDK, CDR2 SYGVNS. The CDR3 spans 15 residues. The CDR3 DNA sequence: TGTGCCAGCGAGGCTCAGGGGGGAGGCAATCAGCCCCAGCATTTT. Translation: CASEAQGGGNQPQHF.

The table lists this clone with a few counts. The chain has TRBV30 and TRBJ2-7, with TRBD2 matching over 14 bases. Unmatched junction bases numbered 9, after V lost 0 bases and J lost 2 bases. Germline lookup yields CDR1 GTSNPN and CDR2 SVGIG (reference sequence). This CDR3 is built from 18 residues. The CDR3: CAWSVKGLAGGVPYEQYF. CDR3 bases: TGTGCCTGGAGTGTAAAAGGACTAGCGGGAGGAGTCCCCTACGAGCAGTACTTC.

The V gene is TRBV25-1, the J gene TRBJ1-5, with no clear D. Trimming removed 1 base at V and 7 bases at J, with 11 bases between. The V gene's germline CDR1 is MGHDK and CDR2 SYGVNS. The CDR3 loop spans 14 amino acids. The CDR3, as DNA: TGTGCCAGCAGTGAATTTGGAGGGCGACAGCCCCAGCATTTT. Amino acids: CASSEFGGRQPQHF.

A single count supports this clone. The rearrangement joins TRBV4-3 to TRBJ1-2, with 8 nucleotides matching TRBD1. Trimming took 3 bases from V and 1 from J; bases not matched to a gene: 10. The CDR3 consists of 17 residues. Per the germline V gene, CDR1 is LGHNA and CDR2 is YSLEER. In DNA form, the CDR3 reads TGCGCCAGCAGCCATTCACTGACAGGGGAATTTAACTATGGCTACACCTTC. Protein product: CASSHSLTGEFNYGYTF.

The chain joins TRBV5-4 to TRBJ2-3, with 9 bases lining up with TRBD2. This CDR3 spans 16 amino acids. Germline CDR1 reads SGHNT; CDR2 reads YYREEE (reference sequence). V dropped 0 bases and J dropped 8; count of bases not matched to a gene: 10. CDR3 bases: TGTGCCAGCAGCTTGGAAGCGGGCAGGCGGGAGGGTACGCAGTATTTT. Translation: CASSLEAGRREGTQYF.

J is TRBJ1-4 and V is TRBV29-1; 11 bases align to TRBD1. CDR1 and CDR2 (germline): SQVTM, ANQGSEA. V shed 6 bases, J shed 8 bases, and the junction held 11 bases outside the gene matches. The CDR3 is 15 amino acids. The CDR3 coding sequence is TGCAGCGTCGTTCTTGCCGGGACAGGGGGGGAAAAACTGTTTTTT. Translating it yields CSVVLAGTGGEKLFF.

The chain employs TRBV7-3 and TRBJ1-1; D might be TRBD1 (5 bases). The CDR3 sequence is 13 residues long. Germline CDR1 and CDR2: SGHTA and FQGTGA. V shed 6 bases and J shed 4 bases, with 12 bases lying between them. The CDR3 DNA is TGTGCCAGCAGAGGGGCGCGGTCCACTGAAGCTTTCTTT. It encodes CASRGARSTEAFF.

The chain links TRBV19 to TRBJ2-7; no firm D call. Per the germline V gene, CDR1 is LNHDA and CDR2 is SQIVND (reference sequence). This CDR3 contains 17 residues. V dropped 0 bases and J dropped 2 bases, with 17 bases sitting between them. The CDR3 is CASSIDPETGPPYEQYF. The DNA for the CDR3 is TGTGCCAGTAGTATAGATCCGGAGACGGGTCCTCCCTACGAGCAGTACTTC.

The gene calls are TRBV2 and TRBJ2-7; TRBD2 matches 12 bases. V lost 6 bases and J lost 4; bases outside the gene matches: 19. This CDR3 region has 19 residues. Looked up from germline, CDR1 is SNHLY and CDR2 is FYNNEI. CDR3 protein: CASSPPLAGGSRGSYEQYF. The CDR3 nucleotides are TGTGCCAGCAGCCCCCCACTAGCGGGAGGTTCCCGTGGGTCTTACGAGCAGTACTTC.

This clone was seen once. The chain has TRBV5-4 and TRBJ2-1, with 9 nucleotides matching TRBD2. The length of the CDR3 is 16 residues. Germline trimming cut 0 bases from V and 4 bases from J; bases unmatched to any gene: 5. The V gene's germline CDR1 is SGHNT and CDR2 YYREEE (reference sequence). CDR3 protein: CASSLEGLAPYNEQFF. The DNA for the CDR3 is TGTGCCAGCAGCTTGGAAGGACTAGCGCCATACAATGAGCAGTTCTTC.

CDR3 DNA sequence: TGTGCCAGCAGTTTACTCCGGGACTCTCCCGTCGTCCTGACTTTC. Translation gives CASSLLRDSPVVLTF. V gene TRBV27 combines with J gene TRBJ2-6, with D perhaps TRBD2 (6 bases). V was shortened by 2 bases and J by 12 bases, with 17 bases between the two germline ends. In germline, CDR1 is MNHEY, CDR2 SMNVEV (reference sequence). This CDR3 comprises 15 residues. The full variable domain, in which reference TRBV27 and TRBJ2-6 provide the parts outside the CDR3, is EAQVTQNPRYLITVTGKKLTVTCSQNMNHEYMSWYRQDPGLGLRQIYYSMNVEVTDKGDVPEGYKVSRKEKRNFPLILESPSPNQTSLYFCASSLLRDSPVVLTFGAGSRLTVL.

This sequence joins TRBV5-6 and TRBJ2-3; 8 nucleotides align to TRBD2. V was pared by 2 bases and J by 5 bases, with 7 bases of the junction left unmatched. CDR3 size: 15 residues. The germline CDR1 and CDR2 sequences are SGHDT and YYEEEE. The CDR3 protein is CASSFTSGLRDTQYF. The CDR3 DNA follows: TGTGCCAGCAGCTTTACTAGCGGACTACGAGATACGCAGTATTTT.

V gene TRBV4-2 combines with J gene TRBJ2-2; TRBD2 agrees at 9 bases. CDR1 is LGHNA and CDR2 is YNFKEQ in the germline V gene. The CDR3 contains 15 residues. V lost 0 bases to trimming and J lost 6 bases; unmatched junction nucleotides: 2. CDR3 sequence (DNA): TGTGCCAGCAGCCAAGACGGCGGGGGGGCCGGGGAGCTGTTTTTT. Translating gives CASSQDGGGAGELFF.

The CDR3 nucleotides read TGTGCCAGCAAAATAAGAAAGGGAGCTGAAGCTTTCTTT. Amino acid sequence: CASKIRKGAEAFF. The chain carries TRBV6-5 and TRBJ1-1; D uncertain. Germline CDR1 reads MNHEY; CDR2 reads SVGAGI. CDR3 size: 13 residues. Trimming left V 7 bases short and J 6 bases short, with 15 bases between.

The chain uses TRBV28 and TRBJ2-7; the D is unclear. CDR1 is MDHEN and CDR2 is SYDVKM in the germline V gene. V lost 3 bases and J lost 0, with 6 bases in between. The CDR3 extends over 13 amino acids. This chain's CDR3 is CASSFDNSYEQYF. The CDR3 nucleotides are TGTGCCAGCAGTTTCGACAACTCCTACGAGCAGTACTTC.

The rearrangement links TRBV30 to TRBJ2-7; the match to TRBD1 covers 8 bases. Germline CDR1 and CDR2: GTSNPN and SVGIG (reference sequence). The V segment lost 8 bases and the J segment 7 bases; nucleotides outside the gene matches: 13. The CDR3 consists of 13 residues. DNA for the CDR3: TGTGCCCTGTTACACCTGACAGGGGTAGAGCAGTACTTC. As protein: CALLHLTGVEQYF. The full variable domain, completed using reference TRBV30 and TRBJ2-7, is SQTIHQWPATLVQPVGSPLSLECTVEGTSNPNLYWYRQAAGRGLQLLFYSVGIGQISSEVPQNLSASRPQDRQFILSSKKLLLSDSGFYLCALLHLTGVEQYFGPGTRLTVT.

This CDR3 reads CASSWDTPGGEDEDTQYF. The CDR3 coding sequence is TGCGCCAGCAGCTGGGACACCCCAGGGGGCGAGGATGAAGATACGCAGTATTTT. V usage is TRBV5-1 and J usage is TRBJ2-3, with TRBD1 matching 8 bases. J was trimmed by 5 bases and V by 3 bases; bases with no gene match: 17. This CDR3 contains 18 residues. Germline V gives CDR1 SGHRS, CDR2 YFSETQ.

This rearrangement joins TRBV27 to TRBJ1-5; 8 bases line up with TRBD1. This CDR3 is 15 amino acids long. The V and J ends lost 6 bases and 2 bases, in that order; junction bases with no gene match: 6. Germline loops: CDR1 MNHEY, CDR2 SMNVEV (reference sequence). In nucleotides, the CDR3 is TGTGCCAGCAGGAAACAGGGGGGGGGCAATCAGCCCCAGCATTTT. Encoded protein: CASRKQGGGNQPQHF.

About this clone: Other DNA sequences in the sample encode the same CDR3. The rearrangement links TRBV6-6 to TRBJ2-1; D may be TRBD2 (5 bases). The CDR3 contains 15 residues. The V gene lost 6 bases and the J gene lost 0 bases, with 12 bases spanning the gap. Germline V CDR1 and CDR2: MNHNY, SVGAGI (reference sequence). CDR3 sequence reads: CASRRGQSSYNEQFF. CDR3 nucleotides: TGTGCCAGCAGGAGAGGGCAGAGCTCCTACAATGAGCAGTTCTTC.

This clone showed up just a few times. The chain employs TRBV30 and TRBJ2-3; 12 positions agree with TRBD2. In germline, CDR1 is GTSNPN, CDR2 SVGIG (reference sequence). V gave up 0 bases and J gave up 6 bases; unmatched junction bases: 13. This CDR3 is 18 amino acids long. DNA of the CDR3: TGTGCCTGGAGTGTACCGCCGACTAGCGGGAGTCCTAAGGATACGCAGTATTTT. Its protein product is CAWSVPPTSGSPKDTQYF.